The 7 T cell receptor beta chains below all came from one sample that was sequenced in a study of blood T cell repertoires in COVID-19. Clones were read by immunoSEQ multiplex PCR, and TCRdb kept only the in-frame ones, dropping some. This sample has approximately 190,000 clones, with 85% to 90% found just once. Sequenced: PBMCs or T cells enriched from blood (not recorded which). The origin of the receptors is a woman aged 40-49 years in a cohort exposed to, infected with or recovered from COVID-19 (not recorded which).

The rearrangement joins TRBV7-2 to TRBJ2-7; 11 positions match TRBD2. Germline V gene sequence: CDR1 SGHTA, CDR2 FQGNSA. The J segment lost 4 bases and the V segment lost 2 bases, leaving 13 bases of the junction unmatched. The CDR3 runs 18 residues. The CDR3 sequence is CASSLTALAGGREYEQYF. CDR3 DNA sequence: TGTGCCAGCAGCTTAACTGCGTTAGCGGGAGGGAGAGAGTACGAGCAGTACTTC. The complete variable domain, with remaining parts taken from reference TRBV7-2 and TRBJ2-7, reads GAGVSQSPSNKVTEKGKDVELRCDPISGHTALYWYRQSLGQGLEFLIYFQGNSAPDKSGLPSDRFSAERTGGSVSTLTIQRTQQEDSAVYLCASSLTALAGGREYEQYFGPGTRLTVT.

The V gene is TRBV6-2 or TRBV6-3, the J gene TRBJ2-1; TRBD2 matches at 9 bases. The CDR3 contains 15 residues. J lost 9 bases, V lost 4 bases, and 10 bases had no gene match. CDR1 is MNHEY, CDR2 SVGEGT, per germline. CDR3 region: CASSLTSGGQSEQFF. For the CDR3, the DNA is TGTGCCAGCAGTTTGACTAGCGGAGGGCAGAGTGAGCAGTTCTTC.

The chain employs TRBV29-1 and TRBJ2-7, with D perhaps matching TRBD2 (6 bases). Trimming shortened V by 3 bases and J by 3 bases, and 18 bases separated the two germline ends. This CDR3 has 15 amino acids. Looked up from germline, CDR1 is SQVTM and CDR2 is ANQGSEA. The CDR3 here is CSVEGGAGPIYEQYF. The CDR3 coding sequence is TGCAGCGTTGAGGGAGGCGCGGGACCGATCTACGAGCAGTACTTC.

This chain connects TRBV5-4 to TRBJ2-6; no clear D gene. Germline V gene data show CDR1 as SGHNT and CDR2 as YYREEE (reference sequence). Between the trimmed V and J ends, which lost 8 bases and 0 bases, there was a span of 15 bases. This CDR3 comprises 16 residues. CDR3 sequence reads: CASIRWRDSGANVLTF. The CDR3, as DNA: TGTGCCAGTATACGCTGGAGAGACTCTGGGGCCAACGTCCTGACTTTC.

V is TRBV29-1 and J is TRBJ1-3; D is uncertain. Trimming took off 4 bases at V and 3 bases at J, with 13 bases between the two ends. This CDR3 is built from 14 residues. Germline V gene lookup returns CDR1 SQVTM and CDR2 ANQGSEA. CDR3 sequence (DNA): TGCAGCGTTGTCGGCCTTGGGAGTGGAAACACCATATATTTT. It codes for CSVVGLGSGNTIYF. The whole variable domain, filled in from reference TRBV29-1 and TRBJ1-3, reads SAVISQKPSRDICQRGTSLTIQCQVDSQVTMMFWYRQQPGQSLTLIATANQGSEATYESGFVIDKFPISRPNLTFSTLTVSNMSPEDSSIYLCSVVGLGSGNTIYFGEGSWLTVV.

The CDR3 DNA sequence: TGCGCCAGCAGCTTTGGACAGAACACTGAAGCTTTCTTT. It translates to CASSFGQNTEAFF. This chain joins TRBV5-1 and TRBJ1-1, with a weak D call TRBD1 (5 bases). Germline lookup yields CDR1 SGHRS and CDR2 YFSETQ. There are 13 residues in the CDR3. Trimming stripped 2 bases from V and 1 base from J, with 6 bases between.

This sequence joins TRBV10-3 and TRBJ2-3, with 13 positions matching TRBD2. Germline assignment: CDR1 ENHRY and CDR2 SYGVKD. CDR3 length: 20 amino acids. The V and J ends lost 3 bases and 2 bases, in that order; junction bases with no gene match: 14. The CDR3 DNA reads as TGTGCCATCAGTGACCCGGGGACTAGCGGGGATAGTTCTCCCACAGATACGCAGTATTTT. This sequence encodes CAISDPGTSGDSSPTDTQYF.